Below, 18 T cell receptor beta chains from the same sample are listed, as sequenced in a study of blood T cell repertoires in COVID-19. The data were produced by immunoSEQ multiplex PCR, yet TCRdb's version contains in-frame clones alone and is incomplete. Found here are around 500,000 clones, around nine tenths of them singletons; the top ten hold more than 7.5%. Sample: PBMCs or T cells enriched from blood (not recorded which). The receptors here all came from a woman aged 55-75 years who had recovered from COVID-19.

The chain combines TRBV7-9 with TRBJ1-2; unclear D gene. Trimming left V 6 bases short and J 7 bases short, with 12 bases between. Germline V CDR1 and CDR2: SEHNR, FQNEAQ (reference sequence). The CDR3 spans 12 residues. CDR3 DNA sequence: TGTGCCAGCAGTCCGGGAATCCGTGGCTACACCTTC. It encodes CASSPGIRGYTF.

The rearrangement uses TRBV30 and TRBJ2-7, with TRBD1 matching 8 bases. Germline assignment: CDR1 GTSNPN and CDR2 SVGIG (reference sequence). CDR3 length: 14 amino acids. V was pared by 2 bases and J by 4 bases, with 7 bases of the junction left unmatched. In DNA form, the CDR3 reads TGTGCCTGGAGTACCGGACAGGGACCTTACGAGCAGTACGTC. This gives the protein CAWSTGQGPYEQYV.

This chain joins TRBV6-5 and TRBJ1-2, with D uncertain. Trimming pared 5 bases from V and 8 bases from J, leaving 21 bases between. This CDR3 contains 15 residues. Germline V gene sequence: CDR1 MNHEY, CDR2 SVGAGI. CDR3 DNA sequence: TGTGCCAGCAGTCTTTCAGCGGGCACAATTTACGGCTACACCTTC. Its protein product is CASSLSAGTIYGYTF.

V usage is TRBV12-5 and J usage is TRBJ1-5; 8 bases map to TRBD1. This CDR3 comprises 17 residues. V gave up 0 bases and J gave up 5 bases; unmatched junction bases: 9. Germline V CDR1 and CDR2: LGHNT, FRNRAP. CDR3 sequence: CASGLVPTGGNDQPQHF. The CDR3 DNA is TGTGCTAGTGGTTTGGTCCCTACAGGGGGTAACGATCAGCCCCAGCATTTT.

CDR3 sequence reads: CASSEGRPSTDTQYF. As DNA, the CDR3 is TGTGCCAGCAGTGAAGGGAGGCCGAGCACAGATACGCAGTATTTT. The chain employs TRBV2 and TRBJ2-3; weak D call: TRBD2 (5 bases). V dropped 1 base and J dropped 0 bases, with 8 bases sitting between them. From germline, CDR1 is SNHLY and CDR2 FYNNEI. The CDR3 contains 15 residues.

This clone has just one count. V is TRBV5-1 and J is TRBJ1-1, with 12 bases identical to TRBD1. Per the germline V gene, CDR1 is SGHRS and CDR2 is YFSETQ. With 4 bases clipped from V and 1 base from J, the junction kept 8 bases outside the gene matches. The CDR3 totals 17 residues. This CDR3 is CASSLRGTGGQNTEAFF. CDR3 sequence (DNA): TGCGCCAGCAGCCTCCGTGGGACAGGGGGCCAGAACACTGAAGCTTTCTTT. The whole variable domain, remainder taken from reference TRBV5-1 and TRBJ1-1, is KAGVTQTPRYLIKTRGQQVTLSCSPISGHRSVSWYQQTPGQGLQFLFEYFSETQRNKGNFPGRFSGRQFSNSRSEMNVSTLELGDSALYLCASSLRGTGGQNTEAFFGQGTRLTVV.

This chain links TRBV4-2 with TRBJ2-4; D perhaps matches TRBD1 (5 bases). This CDR3 contains 17 residues. The ends were cut back, 2 bases at V and 0 bases at J, with 14 bases in the middle. Germline V gene data show CDR1 as LGHNA and CDR2 as YNFKEQ. CDR3 DNA sequence: TGTGCCAGCAGCCAACCGTCGGACATTTTAGCCAAAAACATTCAGTACTTC. Its translation: CASSQPSDILAKNIQYF.

The chain employs TRBV6-6 and TRBJ2-2; D may be TRBD1 (6 bases). The CDR3 has 14 residues. The germline gives CDR1 MNHNY, CDR2 SVGAGI (reference sequence). V dropped 2 bases and J dropped 4 bases, with 8 bases sitting between them. CDR3 sequence: CASSYLRGTGELFF. The CDR3 DNA reads as TGTGCCAGCAGTTACCTCAGGGGCACCGGGGAGCTGTTTTTT.

CDR3 sequence: CASSLGGANQETQYF. CDR3 sequence (DNA): TGCGCCAGCAGCTTGGGCGGGGCAAACCAAGAGACCCAGTACTTC. The chain couples TRBV5-1 to TRBJ2-5, with TRBD2 as a possible D gene (6 bases). The germline V and J ends were trimmed by 0 bases and 0 bases, with 9 bases remaining between them. The CDR3 contains 15 residues. Germline values: CDR1 SGHRS, CDR2 YFSETQ.

The rearrangement uses TRBV28 and TRBJ2-7; TRBD1 aligns across 7 bases. CDR3 length: 16 amino acids. The germline V gene has CDR1 MDHEN and CDR2 SYDVKM. V shed 5 bases, J shed 3 bases, and the junction held 13 bases outside the gene matches. The CDR3 nucleotides read TGTGCCAGCAGTCTTGCCCGAAGGACAGGTCTCTACGAGCAGTACTTC. This codes for CASSLARRTGLYEQYF.

The V and J genes are TRBV30 and TRBJ1-2, with no clear D. The CDR3 contains 14 residues. V gave up 0 bases and J gave up 8 bases, with 16 bases separating them. Germline V gene data show CDR1 as GTSNPN and CDR2 as SVGIG (reference sequence). The DNA for the CDR3 is TGTGCCTGGAGTGTTCGGGGAGGTTGGAGAGGCTACACCTTC. Its protein is CAWSVRGGWRGYTF.

The CDR3 sequence: CATKGTSGVHYEQYV. The CDR3 DNA is TGTGCCACCAAGGGGACTAGCGGGGTTCACTACGAGCAGTACGTC. The V call is TRBV24-1, the J call TRBJ2-7; 13 nucleotides align to TRBD2. J was trimmed by 3 bases and V by 8 bases; bases with no gene match: 6. There are 15 residues in the CDR3. Germline CDR1 reads KGHDR; CDR2 reads SFDVKD.

A note on this clone: A much larger clone sits a single nucleotide away, making a read error possible. The V gene is TRBV11-3, the J gene TRBJ1-2, with D tentatively TRBD1 (6 bases). The CDR3 spans 15 residues. V lost 1 base and J lost 6, with 15 bases in between. Germline V gene lookup returns CDR1 SGHNT and CDR2 YENEEA. CDR3 coding DNA: TGTGCCAGCAGCTTAGGTTCGGGGGGCAGGGATGGCTACACCTTC. This gives the protein CASSLGSGGRDGYTF.

The chain carries TRBV2 and TRBJ1-4; tentatively, D is TRBD1 (6 bases). The length of the CDR3 is 14 residues. Trimming cost V 3 bases and J 8 bases, with 13 bases left between them. Germline CDR1 and CDR2: SNHLY and FYNNEI. The CDR3 region is CASSDPGVGEKLFF. In nucleotides, the CDR3 is TGTGCCAGCAGTGATCCAGGGGTTGGGGAAAAACTGTTTTTT.

The V call is TRBV30, the J call TRBJ1-2; D is unclear. Per germline, CDR1 GTSNPN and CDR2 SVGIG (reference sequence). Deletions cut 0 bases from V and 6 bases from J, with 8 bases between. The CDR3 totals 12 residues. CDR3 in amino acids: CAWSVRSNGYTF. The CDR3 DNA reads as TGTGCCTGGAGTGTACGTAGTAATGGCTACACCTTC.

The chain links TRBV5-1 to TRBJ1-2, with D possibly matching TRBD1 (6 bases). Trimming left V 4 bases short and J 3 bases short, with 10 bases between. This CDR3 contains 13 residues. CDR1 and CDR2 from the germline V gene are SGHRS and YFSETQ. CDR3 nucleotide sequence: TGCGCCAGCAGCAGTCAGGGGCACTATGGCTACACCTTC. Amino acid sequence: CASSSQGHYGYTF.

The rearrangement uses TRBV9 and TRBJ1-6, with a tentative D call TRBD1 (6 bases). V gave up 0 bases and J gave up 8 bases, with 15 bases separating them. The germline CDR1 and CDR2 sequences are SGDLS and YYNGEE. This CDR3 has 16 amino acids. CDR3: CASSVAREGVYSPLHF. The CDR3 region has the DNA TGTGCCAGCAGCGTAGCTAGGGAGGGGGTTTATTCACCCCTCCACTTT.

In the case of this clone: A single base separates this from a much larger clone, so it may be a read error. J is TRBJ2-5 and V is TRBV7-8; 10 positions match TRBD1. The CDR3 has 13 amino acids. V lost 3 bases to trimming and J lost 5 bases; unmatched junction nucleotides: 0. The germline CDR1 and CDR2 sequences are SGHVS and FQNEAQ. This CDR3 reads CASSLGQGETQYF. The CDR3 DNA sequence: TGTGCCAGCAGCTTGGGACAGGGGGAGACCCAGTACTTC.